These T cell receptor beta chains were read from a single sample in a study of blood T cell repertoires in COVID-19. Sequenced by immunoSEQ multiplex PCR; TCRdb stores in-frame clones only, minus some. The table shows more than 85,000 clones, with approximately 82% occurring only once. The sample comprised peripheral blood. Receptor source: a woman older than 75 with acute or convalescent COVID-19. Each CDR3 is given with its conserved first and last residue. The D gene is left open where the match is weak. Some rows have no size entry. The others give once, few or many, or a class for an expanded clone.

TRBD1 | TRBJ1-2 | - | TRBV6-1 | TGTGCCAGCAGTGAAGCGCTCGGACAGGTCGGGGAGTATGGCTACACCTTC | CASSEALGQVGEYGYTF
TRBD1 | TRBJ1-4 | - | TRBV5-1 | TGCGCCAGCAGCGGGGGACAGCCGTCAAATGAAAAACTGTTTTTT | CASSGGQPSNEKLFF
- | TRBJ2-2 | few | TRBV9 | TGTGCCAGCAGCGTAGAGGCCAGGGTCGGTACCGGGGAGCTGTTTTTT | CASSVEARVGTGELFF
TRBD1 | TRBJ2-3 | - | TRBV29-1 | TGCAGCGTCAAAGGGACAGAAAACACAGATACGCAGTATTTT | CSVKGTENTDTQYF
TRBD2 | TRBJ2-2 | - | TRBV13 | TGTGCCAGCAGCTTAGACCCAGCGGGAGGTACCGGGGAGCTGTTTTTT | CASSLDPAGGTGELFF
TRBD1 | TRBJ1-1 | - | TRBV29-1 | TGCAGCGCCTCAGGGGGGTACACTGAAGCTTTCTTT | CSASGGYTEAFF
- | TRBJ1-6 | few | TRBV11-2 | TGTGCCAGCAGCTTGTTAGGGGGACTAGGTTCACCCCTCCACTTT | CASSLLGGLGSPLHF
TRBD2 | TRBJ2-2 | - | TRBV18 | TGTGCCAGCTCCCTAGGACTAGCGGGAGTCGGCGCCGGGGAGCTGTTTTTT | CASSLGLAGVGAGELFF
- | TRBJ1-4 | - | TRBV2 | TGTGCCAGCATGAGGACAGCAAGTAATGAAAAACTGTTTTTT | CASMRTASNEKLFF
- | TRBJ1-3 | - | TRBV14 | TGTGCCAGCTCTACAGGTTCGGGAGGTGGAAACACCATATATTTT | CASSTGSGGGNTIYF
- | TRBJ2-7 | - | TRBV15 | TGTGCCACCAGCAGAGACCGGTACGAGCAGTACTTC | CATSRDRYEQYF
TRBD2 | TRBJ2-7 | - | TRBV5-1 | TGCGCCAGCAGCTCCGGGACTAGCGCCTACGAGCAGTACTTC | CASSSGTSAYEQYF
TRBD1 | TRBJ2-7 | - | TRBV5-5 | TGTGCCAGCAGCTTCCGGGACAGGCTTTACGAGCAGTACTTC | CASSFRDRLYEQYF
- | TRBJ1-2 | - | TRBV11-2 | TGTGCCAGCAGCCCGGGGGGGGAGGGTTCTGGCTACACCTTC | CASSPGGEGSGYTF
- | TRBJ1-5 | once | TRBV27 | TGTGCCAGCAGTTCCCTCGCCGGGAGGGAGCATCAGCCCCAGCATTTT | CASSSLAGREHQPQHF
TRBD1 | TRBJ2-5 | - | TRBV7-9 | TGTGCCAGCAGCCCAGGATCAGGGGGAGAGACCCAGTACTTC | CASSPGSGGETQYF
- | TRBJ2-2 | - | TRBV5-1 | TGCGCCAGCAGCGGAACCAGGTCTGCCGGGGAGCTGTTTTTT | CASSGTRSAGELFF
- | TRBJ2-5 | - | TRBV11-2 | TGTGCCAGCAGCTCCGGGGTAAGGGAGACCCAGTACTTC | CASSSGVRETQYF
TRBD1 | TRBJ1-3 | - | TRBV10-3 | TGTGCCATCAGGGGGGACAGCTCTGGAAACACCATATATTTT | CAIRGDSSGNTIYF
TRBD1 | TRBJ2-1 | - | TRBV7-9 | TGTGCCAGCAGCCCACAGACAGGGAACAATGAGCAGTTCTTC | CASSPQTGNNEQFF
- | TRBJ1-2 | - | TRBV14 | TGTGCCAGCAGCCCCCTAGAGCCCTGGCCCGACTATGGCTACACCTTC | CASSPLEPWPDYGYTF
- | TRBJ2-7 | - | TRBV6-1 | TGTGCCAGCAGTGACCAGGGTCCCTCCTACGAGCAGTACTTC | CASSDQGPSYEQYF
- | TRBJ1-1 | - | TRBV5-4 | TGTGCCAGCAGCTTTGGCAGGGCGACTGAAGCTTTCTTT | CASSFGRATEAFF
- | TRBJ2-1 | - | TRBV25-1 | TGTGCCAGCAGTGTCTCTAGGCAGGAGCAGTTCTTC | CASSVSRQEQFF
TRBD2 | TRBJ2-2 | - | TRBV27 | TGTGCCAGCAGTTCTTGGACTAGCAATACCGGGGAGCTGTTTTTT | CASSSWTSNTGELFF
- | TRBJ2-6 | - | TRBV18 | TGTGCCAGCTCCCCGTCAGGGCCTGGGGCCAACGTCCTGACTTTC | CASSPSGPGANVLTF
- | TRBJ2-6 | - | TRBV19 | TGTGCCAGTAGTATAGGGGCCATCGGCAAGGGCCCGGGATGGGCTGGGGCCAACGTCCTGACTTTC | CASSIGAIGKGPGWAGANVLTF
TRBD2 | TRBJ2-6 | few | TRBV5-4 | TGTGCCAGCAGCTGGGGGGGTCTTGGGGCCAACGTCCTGACTTTC | CASSWGGLGANVLTF
TRBD1 | TRBJ2-3 | - | TRBV27 | TGTGCCAGCAGTTTGACAGGGCCCGGGTACCCGGGAGATACGCAGTATTTT | CASSLTGPGYPGDTQYF
TRBD1 | TRBJ1-1 | - | TRBV5-1 | TGCGCCAGCAGCAGGGGACAGGAGAACACTGAAGCTTTCTTT | CASSRGQENTEAFF
- | TRBJ1-2 | - | TRBV24-1 | TGTGCCACCAGTGAGCCGGGAAACGGTAGATATGGCTACACCTTC | CATSEPGNGRYGYTF
TRBD1 | TRBJ1-2 | - | TRBV28 | TGTGCCAGCAGACCGGGACAGGGGGCAGAGGGCTACACCTTC | CASRPGQGAEGYTF
- | TRBJ1-5 | once | TRBV7-8 | TGTGCCAGCAGCTTAGAACGGGTCCCGCTTAGCAATCAGCCCCAGCATTTT | CASSLERVPLSNQPQHF
TRBD1 | TRBJ2-2 | - | TRBV5-4 | TGTGCCAGCAGCAAGGGGGCGGGCAACACCGGGGAGCTGTTTTTT | CASSKGAGNTGELFF
- | TRBJ1-2 | - | TRBV5-1 | TGCGCCAGCAGCTTGGGACAGAACAACTATGGCTACACCTTC | CASSLGQNNYGYTF
- | TRBJ2-2 | - | TRBV27 | TGTGCCAGCAGTTTAGGGGGCATCACCGGGGAGCTGTTTTTT | CASSLGGITGELFF
TRBD2 | TRBJ2-7 | few | TRBV10-1 | TGCGCCAGCGGGGCAGCGGGAGTAGGCGAGCAGTACTTC | CASGAAGVGEQYF
TRBD1 | TRBJ2-1 | - | TRBV15 | TGTGCCACCAGCAGAGCAGGGGGCACGGACAATGAGCAGTTCTTC | CATSRAGGTDNEQFF
TRBD2 | TRBJ2-4 | once | TRBV5-1 | TGCGCCAGCAGCTTGGGGACTAGCGGGAGGAGGAACATTCAGTACTTC | CASSLGTSGRRNIQYF
- | TRBJ1-4 | - | TRBV6-5 | TGTGCCAGCAGTACCAGGGGCGGTAAGAGAAAACTGTTTTTT | CASSTRGGKRKLFF
- | TRBJ2-5 | - | TRBV15 | TGTGCCACCAGCAGAGATCCCAGGGAGACCCAGTACTTC | CATSRDPRETQYF
TRBD2 | TRBJ2-3 | - | TRBV29-1 | TGCAGCGTTCAAAGACTAGCGGGAGGCTCGATCACAGATACGCAGTATTTT | CSVQRLAGGSITDTQYF
TRBD1 | TRBJ2-3 | - | TRBV5-4 | TGTGCCAGCAGCGATGACAGGGCAAATACGCAGTATTTT | CASSDDRANTQYF
- | TRBJ2-1 | - | TRBV27 | TGTGCCAGCAGTTTATCGTGGGGGGGCGGTGAGCAGTTCTTC | CASSLSWGGGEQFF
TRBD2 | TRBJ2-3 | - | TRBV5-1 | TGCGCCAGCAGCTTGACTGCGGGAGGGTTGGATACGCAGTATTTT | CASSLTAGGLDTQYF
- | TRBJ1-1 | - | TRBV28 | TGTGCCAGCAGTTTAATGGCCCGGGAGGTTGAAGCTTTCTTT | CASSLMAREVEAFF
- | TRBJ1-5 | - | TRBV4-1 | TGCGCCAGCAGCCAACGGCGGATTAGCAATCAGCCCCAGCATTTT | CASSQRRISNQPQHF
TRBD2 | TRBJ2-2 | - | TRBV18 | TGTGCCAGCTCACCACCCCTAGCGGGGGTTAACACCGGGGAGCTGTTTTTT | CASSPPLAGVNTGELFF
- | TRBJ1-3 | once | TRBV5-6 | TGTGCCAGCACCTCTTGGTCGGGGAGATCGGCCATATATTTT | CASTSWSGRSAIYF
- | TRBJ1-5 | - | TRBV28 | TGTGCCAGCAGGCGACAGATCAATCAGCCCCAGCATTTT | CASRRQINQPQHF
- | TRBJ1-5 | few | TRBV19 | TGTGCCAGTAGTATAGCTGGAGGTGGTTGGGGTCAGCCCCAGCATTTT | CASSIAGGGWGQPQHF